Listed below are T cell receptor beta chains from one sample, sequenced in a study of blood T cell repertoires in COVID-19. The method was immunoSEQ multiplex PCR; TCRdb's version includes in-frame clones alone and lacks a portion of them. The sample consists of fewer than 90,000 clones, roughly nine tenths of them appearing once. The sample was peripheral blood. The receptors derive from a man aged 50 or older with active or convalescent COVID-19. CDR3s include the opening cysteine and the closing phenylalanine or tryptophan. A D gene is named only where the DNA matches it firmly. A clone size is listed for some rows: how often the clone was seen (once, few, many), or a class if it is expanded.

>.|TRBD2|TRBV7-6|TRBJ2-2
CASSLELAGGPVGELFF
TGTGCCAGCAGCTTAGAGCTGGCGGGGGGGCCCGTCGGGGAGCTGTTTTTT
>.|.|TRBV25-1|TRBJ2-2
CASSAPGRGNTGELFF
TGTGCCAGCAGTGCCCCGGGGCGGGGGAACACCGGGGAGCTGTTTTTT
>.|.|TRBV5-8|TRBJ2-3
CASSLLVKTRPDTQYF
TGTGCCAGCAGCTTGTTAGTTAAGACTAGACCAGATACGCAGTATTTT
>.|TRBD2|TRBV6-2/TRBV6-3|TRBJ2-2
CASSYGAGANTGELFF
TGTGCCAGCAGTTATGGCGCGGGGGCGAACACCGGGGAGCTGTTTTTT
>.|.|TRBV12-3/TRBV12-4|TRBJ2-3
CASTTTDTQYF
TGTGCCAGCACTACCACAGATACGCAGTATTTT
>.|TRBD1|TRBV3-1/TRBV3-2|TRBJ1-1
CASSYGQGGTEAFF
TGTGCCAGCAGCTACGGACAGGGTGGGACTGAAGCTTTCTTT
>.|TRBD1|TRBV3-1/TRBV3-2|TRBJ2-5
CASSLGTVQETQYF
TGTGCCAGCAGCCTGGGGACAGTGCAAGAGACCCAGTACTTC
>.|.|TRBV30|TRBJ2-6
CAWSQASGANVLTF
TGTGCCTGGAGTCAGGCCTCTGGGGCCAACGTCCTGACTTTC
>once|.|TRBV3-1/TRBV3-2|TRBJ2-2
CASSQEMTGNTGELFF
TGTGCCAGCAGCCAAGAAATGACAGGGAACACCGGGGAGCTGTTTTTT
>.|.|TRBV6-6|TRBJ2-6
CASSTDRSGANVLTF
TGTGCCAGCAGTACCGACAGATCTGGGGCCAACGTCCTGACTTTC
>once|TRBD2|TRBV10-1|TRBJ2-1
CASSVLSGGIDEQFF
TGCGCCAGCAGTGTTCTTAGCGGGGGGATCGATGAGCAGTTCTTC
>.|TRBD1|TRBV7-8|TRBJ2-7
CASSTSGGYRYEQYF
TGTGCCAGCAGCACTTCAGGGGGTTATCGCTACGAGCAGTACTTC
>.|.|TRBV6-5|TRBJ2-3
CATRQGVSTDTQYF
TGTGCCACCCGGCAGGGTGTTAGCACAGATACGCAGTATTTT
>.|TRBD1|TRBV5-5|TRBJ1-6
CASSLDRGGNSPLHF
TGTGCCAGCAGCTTGGACAGGGGTGGTAATTCACCCCTCCACTTT
>.|.|TRBV6-6|TRBJ1-3
CASSSQISGNTIYF
TGTGCCAGCAGTTCTCAGATCTCTGGAAACACCATATATTTT
>.|TRBD2|TRBV7-2|TRBJ2-2
CASSLSSGGPNTGELFF
TGTGCCAGCAGCTTATCTAGCGGGGGGCCAAACACCGGGGAGCTGTTTTTT
>.|.|TRBV5-4|TRBJ1-2
CASSLGYSSNYGYTF
TGTGCCAGCAGCTTGGGGTACAGCAGTAACTATGGCTACACCTTC
>.|.|TRBV4-3|TRBJ1-6
CASSPSGTGYSPLHF
TGCGCCAGCAGCCCTTCCGGGACTGGCTATTCACCCCTCCACTTT
>.|TRBD1|TRBV24-1|TRBJ2-5
CATSDPPGQGQETQYF
TGTGCCACCAGTGACCCCCCGGGACAGGGACAAGAGACCCAGTACTTC
>.|.|TRBV6-5|TRBJ2-2
CASSLDTTGELFF
TGTGCCAGCAGCCTCGACACCACCGGGGAGCTGTTTTTT
>.|TRBD2|TRBV7-2|TRBJ2-1
CASSPLPSGGAGEQFF
TGTGCCAGCAGCCCTCTTCCTAGCGGGGGGGCCGGAGAGCAGTTCTTC
>few|.|TRBV14|TRBJ2-2
CASSQAAGVNGELFF
TGTGCCAGCAGCCAAGCCGCAGGGGTAAACGGGGAGCTGTTTTTT
>.|.|TRBV5-1|TRBJ2-1
CASRLQSDSYNEQFF
TGCGCCAGCAGGTTACAATCCGACAGCTACAATGAGCAGTTCTTC
>.|.|TRBV4-3|TRBJ2-3
CASSQVTPLAPATDTQYF
TGCGCCAGCAGCCAAGTCACGCCCCTAGCGCCGGCCACAGATACGCAGTATTTT